This T cell receptor beta chain was found in a study of blood T cell repertoires in COVID-19. Study-level background: In each case, the material was cDNA or gDNA derived from T cells, B-cell-depleted T cells, or PBMCs.

Authors' analysis steps: Amplifying reference gene primers gave estimates of nucleated cell counts. Some clones are missing from TCRdb's copy, which holds only in-frame ones; the method was immunoSEQ multiplex PCR. The DNA gave D and trimming, while V, J and clone size come from that table. The profile shows approximately 240,000 clones, 70% to 90% of them singletons. Germline CDR1 SGDLS, CDR2 YYNGEE. This CDR3 is built from 14 residues. Trimming removed 5 bases from V and 2 bases from J, with 10 bases in between. Sequences were obtained from peripheral blood. The clonotype was recovered from a woman aged 18 to 35 who had recovered from COVID-19. This chain uses TRBV9 with TRBJ2-2; tentatively, D is TRBD2 (6 bases). The CDR3 DNA follows: TGTGCCAGCAGGGGGGACTCCAACACCGGGGAGCTGTTTTTT. Protein product: CASRGDSNTGELFF.